The rows below give T cell receptor beta chains drawn from one sample of a study of breast tumors, draining lymph nodes, adjacent tissues. TCRdb itself ran the multiplex PCR reads through MiXCR, one entry per CDR3 protein. The sample carries 70,000 to 95,000 distinct CDR3 sequences, roughly a fifth recorded once. Specimen: axillary lymph node tissue. The receptors were sampled from a female donor with breast cancer. Some clones in this sample may be carry-over from other donors' samples. Each CDR3 is given with its conserved first and last residue. The D gene is left open where the match is weak. Size values are once, few and many counts, or a class for expanded clones, and some rows have none.

d_call: .
clone_size: many
v_call: TRBV6-5
cdr3_length: 13
j_call: TRBJ1-5
cdr3_aa: CASSWVGGQPQHF
cdr3_nt: TGTGCCAGCAGTTGGGTCGGGGGACAGCCCCAGCATTTT

d_call: .
clone_size: many
v_call: TRBV7-9
cdr3_length: 15
j_call: TRBJ2-5
cdr3_aa: CASSFRGGLLETQYF
cdr3_nt: TGTGCCAGCAGCTTCAGGGGGGGGCTACTGGAGACCCAGTACTTC

d_call: TRBD2
clone_size: few
v_call: TRBV18
cdr3_length: 17
j_call: TRBJ2-5
cdr3_aa: CASSRGDSGSGQETQYF
cdr3_nt: TGTGCCAGCTCACGTGGGGATAGCGGGAGTGGCCAAGAGACCCAGTACTTC

d_call: .
clone_size: many
v_call: TRBV12-3/TRBV12-4
cdr3_length: 15
j_call: TRBJ2-1
cdr3_aa: CASSLAKGPYNEQFF
cdr3_nt: TGTGCCAGCAGTTTAGCGAAGGGTCCCTACAATGAGCAGTTCTTC

d_call: TRBD2
clone_size: few
v_call: TRBV19
cdr3_length: 15
j_call: TRBJ2-3
cdr3_aa: CASRRREGLVDTQYF
cdr3_nt: TGTGCCAGTAGACGGCGGGAGGGCCTTGTAGATACGCAGTATTTT

d_call: .
clone_size: many
v_call: TRBV4-1
cdr3_length: 15
j_call: TRBJ1-3
cdr3_aa: CASSQPTDSGNTIYF
cdr3_nt: TGCGCCAGCAGCCAACCTACTGACTCTGGAAACACCATATATTTT

d_call: .
clone_size: many
v_call: TRBV20-1
cdr3_length: 17
j_call: TRBJ2-6
cdr3_aa: CSAPDFSRISGANVLTF
cdr3_nt: TGCAGTGCTCCAGACTTTTCGAGGATCTCTGGGGCCAACGTCCTGACTTTC

d_call: TRBD2
clone_size: many
v_call: TRBV20-1
cdr3_length: 16
j_call: TRBJ2-3
cdr3_aa: CSASGGREGSTDTQYF
cdr3_nt: TGCAGTGCTTCTGGGGGGCGGGAGGGGAGCACAGATACGCAGTATTTT

d_call: .
clone_size: many
v_call: TRBV9
cdr3_length: 13
j_call: TRBJ2-1
cdr3_aa: CASSQDWRPEQFF
cdr3_nt: TGTGCCAGCAGCCAGGATTGGAGGCCTGAGCAGTTCTTC

d_call: TRBD2
clone_size: few
v_call: TRBV3-1
cdr3_length: 15
j_call: TRBJ2-3
cdr3_aa: CASSPFSGRADTQYF
cdr3_nt: TGTGCCAGCAGCCCCTTTAGCGGGAGGGCAGATACGCAGTATTTT

d_call: .
clone_size: many
v_call: TRBV20-1
cdr3_length: 16
j_call: TRBJ1-6
cdr3_aa: CSARDRRIGDNSPLHF
cdr3_nt: TGCAGTGCTAGAGATAGGAGGATAGGGGATAATTCACCCCTCCACTTT

d_call: .
clone_size: few
v_call: TRBV7-3
cdr3_length: 14
j_call: TRBJ2-2
cdr3_aa: CASRAAANTGELFF
cdr3_nt: TGTGCCAGCAGGGCAGCGGCGAACACCGGGGAGCTGTTTTTT

d_call: .
clone_size: many
v_call: TRBV20-1
cdr3_length: 14
j_call: TRBJ2-1
cdr3_aa: CSAPPGASGNEQFF
cdr3_nt: TGCAGTGCCCCTCCCGGAGCCTCGGGGAATGAGCAGTTCTTC

d_call: TRBD1
clone_size: .
v_call: TRBV28
cdr3_length: 16
j_call: TRBJ1-5
cdr3_aa: CASSDPRGIVDQPQHF
cdr3_nt: TGTGCCAGTTCAGATCCCAGGGGGATCGTCGATCAGCCCCAGCATTTT

d_call: .
clone_size: many
v_call: TRBV20-1
cdr3_length: 15
j_call: TRBJ2-7
cdr3_aa: CSARDRDSYSYEQYF
cdr3_nt: TGCAGTGCTAGAGATCGGGACTCGTACTCCTACGAGCAGTACTTC

d_call: .
clone_size: many
v_call: TRBV19
cdr3_length: 15
j_call: TRBJ2-1
cdr3_aa: CASSIEATTYNEQFF
cdr3_nt: TGTGCCAGTAGTATAGAGGCAACAACCTACAATGAGCAGTTCTTC

d_call: TRBD1
clone_size: many
v_call: TRBV28
cdr3_length: 14
j_call: TRBJ2-5
cdr3_aa: CASSKGTVQETQYF
cdr3_nt: TGTGCCAGCAGCAAAGGGACAGTTCAAGAGACCCAGTACTTC

d_call: TRBD1
clone_size: many
v_call: TRBV5-6
cdr3_length: 15
j_call: TRBJ2-2
cdr3_aa: CASSVDRAWYGELFF
cdr3_nt: TGTGCCAGCAGCGTGGACAGGGCCTGGTACGGGGAGCTGTTTTTT

d_call: TRBD1
clone_size: many
v_call: TRBV4-2
cdr3_length: 15
j_call: TRBJ2-2
cdr3_aa: CASSQVQGASGELFF
cdr3_nt: TGTGCCAGCAGCCAAGTTCAGGGGGCGAGCGGGGAGCTGTTTTTT

d_call: .
clone_size: many
v_call: TRBV20-1
cdr3_length: 13
j_call: TRBJ2-5
cdr3_aa: CSASGGRGETQYF
cdr3_nt: TGCAGTGCTAGTGGAGGTCGGGGGGAGACCCAGTACTTC

d_call: .
clone_size: many
v_call: TRBV20-1
cdr3_length: 15
j_call: TRBJ1-6
cdr3_aa: CSASDWSSYNSPLHF
cdr3_nt: TGCAGTGCTTCGGACTGGTCCTCCTATAATTCACCCCTCCACTTT

d_call: .
clone_size: many
v_call: TRBV6-2/TRBV6-3
cdr3_length: 15
j_call: TRBJ2-7
cdr3_aa: CASSKPTGDSHEQYF
cdr3_nt: TGTGCCAGCAGTAAACCTACGGGAGACTCTCACGAGCAGTACTTC

d_call: TRBD2
clone_size: .
v_call: TRBV13
cdr3_length: 18
j_call: TRBJ2-1
cdr3_aa: CASSLGTSGRSSYNEQFF
cdr3_nt: TGTGCCAGCAGCTTAGGGACTAGCGGGAGGAGCTCCTACAATGAGCAGTTCTTC

d_call: .
clone_size: many
v_call: TRBV20-1
cdr3_length: 16
j_call: TRBJ1-2
cdr3_aa: CSARSAGGGAFYGYTF
cdr3_nt: TGCAGTGCTAGGAGTGCCGGTGGGGGCGCGTTCTATGGCTACACCTTC

d_call: TRBD1
clone_size: many
v_call: TRBV7-2
cdr3_length: 15
j_call: TRBJ2-7
cdr3_aa: CASSQGQGGVYEQYF
cdr3_nt: TGTGCCAGCAGCCAGGGACAGGGGGGTGTCTACGAGCAGTACTTC

d_call: .
clone_size: many
v_call: TRBV20-1
cdr3_length: 15
j_call: TRBJ2-3
cdr3_aa: CSASLLARGRDTQYF
cdr3_nt: TGCAGTGCTAGCCTTCTAGCTAGGGGGAGAGATACGCAGTATTTT

d_call: TRBD2
clone_size: many
v_call: TRBV10-3
cdr3_length: 15
j_call: TRBJ2-1
cdr3_aa: CAISERLAGENEQFF
cdr3_nt: TGTGCCATCAGTGAGAGGCTAGCGGGTGAGAATGAGCAGTTCTTC